A single sample is the source of the 26 T cell receptor beta chains below, sequenced in a study of blood T cell repertoires in COVID-19. TCRdb keeps only in-frame clones here, not all; method: immunoSEQ multiplex PCR. Among 300,000 or so clones, 89% were seen once, and the ten largest hold 6.4%. The source material was peripheral blood. The receptor set was obtained from a man aged 18 to 35 who had recovered from COVID-19.

This sequence joins TRBV15 and TRBJ1-2, with 9 bases aligning to TRBD1. In germline, CDR1 is LNHNV, CDR2 YYDKDF (reference sequence). CDR3 length: 16 residues. The V gene end was trimmed by 1 base and the J gene end by 8 bases; junction bases not matched to a gene: 11. CDR3 nucleotides: TGTGCCACCAGCAGAGGCGAAGGACAGGGGATGAGCGGCTACACCTTC. Protein sequence: CATSRGEGQGMSGYTF.

The chain couples TRBV19 to TRBJ2-1; 7 nucleotides align to TRBD2. With V trimmed by 3 bases and J by 6 bases, 11 bases remained unmatched. This CDR3 is built from 16 residues. Germline V gene sequence: CDR1 LNHDA, CDR2 SQIVND (reference sequence). The CDR3 is CASSMGGSLGGNEQFF. DNA of the CDR3: TGTGCCAGTAGTATGGGCGGGAGCCTCGGTGGCAATGAGCAGTTCTTC.

The gene calls are TRBV27 and TRBJ2-5, with unresolved D. V was cut by 3 bases and J by 7 bases, with 12 bases left in between. Germline V gene lookup returns CDR1 MNHEY and CDR2 SMNVEV (reference sequence). This CDR3 region has 13 residues. The CDR3 DNA sequence: TGTGCCAGCAGTTTCTCCCTCTCGGGGACCCAGTACTTC. Its translation: CASSFSLSGTQYF.

This clone was detected only once. CDR3 region: CASSFSGQGANEKLFF. The CDR3 DNA reads as TGTGCCAGCAGTTTCTCAGGACAGGGGGCGAATGAAAAACTGTTTTTT. The chain combines TRBV27 with TRBJ1-4; TRBD1 aligns across 11 bases. The CDR3 length is 16 residues. J lost 5 bases, V lost 3 bases, and 5 bases had no gene match. Germline CDR1 is MNHEY and CDR2 is SMNVEV (reference sequence). Using reference TRBV27 and TRBJ1-4 for the parts outside the CDR3, the full variable domain is EAQVTQNPRYLITVTGKKLTVTCSQNMNHEYMSWYRQDPGLGLRQIYYSMNVEVTDKGDVPEGYKVSRKEKRNFPLILESPSPNQTSLYFCASSFSGQGANEKLFFGSGTQLSVL.

The gene calls are TRBV10-3 and TRBJ1-5; 7 nucleotides line up with TRBD1. CDR1 ENHRY and CDR2 SYGVKD come from the germline V gene. The CDR3 runs to 13 residues. With 10 bases clipped from V and 2 bases from J, the junction kept 5 bases outside the gene matches. The CDR3 DNA sequence: TGTGCCACCTCAGGGGGAGGCAATCAGCCCCAGCATTTT. This codes for CATSGGGNQPQHF.

The genes are TRBV3-1 (or the pseudogene TRBV3-2) and TRBJ2-7; a possible D gene is TRBD1 (5 bases). This CDR3 spans 13 amino acids. CDR1 LGHDT and CDR2 YNNKEL come from the germline V gene (reference sequence). Trimming took 3 bases from V and 7 from J, leaving 13 bases between them. CDR3 protein: CASSHQGFREQYF. The CDR3 DNA is TGTGCCAGCAGCCACCAGGGCTTTAGGGAGCAGTACTTC.

The genes are TRBV18 and TRBJ2-2; a possible D gene is TRBD1 (5 bases). The V gene's germline CDR1 is KGHSH and CDR2 LQKENI. This CDR3 has 15 residues. V was pared by 0 bases and J by 8 bases, with 13 bases between. In DNA, the CDR3 is TGTGCCAGCTCACCACCGTCCAGGGTCGTAGGGGAGCTGTTTTTT. Translation gives CASSPPSRVVGELFF.

This chain uses TRBV9 with TRBJ2-7; 11 bases fit TRBD1. Germline lookup yields CDR1 SGDLS and CDR2 YYNGEE. This CDR3 is 14 amino acids long. The trim removed 0 bases at V and 5 bases at J, leaving 1 base unmatched. CDR3 bases: TGTGCCAGCAGCGTAGAGGGACAGGGGGACGAGCAGTACTTC. Translating it yields CASSVEGQGDEQYF.

The chain has TRBV7-9 and TRBJ1-2; D is unresolved. The CDR3 has 13 amino acids. The germline CDR1 and CDR2 sequences are SEHNR and FQNEAQ (reference sequence). V was trimmed by 5 bases and J by 7 bases, leaving 14 bases between them. CDR3 in DNA: TGTGCCAGCAGCCCCACCTCCATACTTGGCTACACCTTC. This sequence encodes CASSPTSILGYTF.

V is TRBV4-1 and J is TRBJ2-7, with 14 positions matching TRBD2. The germline CDR1 and CDR2 sequences are MGHRA and YSYEKL. The V segment lost 0 bases and the J segment 5 bases; nucleotides outside the gene matches: 12. The CDR3 totals 19 residues. The CDR3 region has the DNA TGCGCCAGCAGCCAAGATTTCCCAAGACTAGCGGGAGGGCGCGACGAGCAGTACTTC. This encodes CASSQDFPRLAGGRDEQYF.

The V gene is TRBV11-2, the J gene TRBJ1-1; D call uncertain. V lost 4 bases and J lost 1, with 10 bases in between. Germline-derived CDR1 and CDR2 are SGHAT and FQNNGV. CDR3 length equals 14 residues. Here the CDR3 reads CASSSQVGNTEAFF. The CDR3 DNA reads as TGTGCCAGCAGCTCCCAGGTTGGGAACACTGAAGCTTTCTTT.

The chain combines TRBV4-2 with TRBJ1-1; TRBD1 might be the D (5 bases). The CDR3 is 15 residues long. V lost 4 bases and J 0 bases, leaving 12 bases between the germline ends. Germline V gene sequence: CDR1 LGHNA, CDR2 YNFKEQ. CDR3 residues: CASSPWGLMNTEAFF. CDR3 DNA sequence: TGTGCCAGCAGCCCCTGGGGACTCATGAACACTGAAGCTTTCTTT.

The chain combines TRBV2 with TRBJ2-3, with 9 positions matching TRBD2. Germline loops: CDR1 SNHLY, CDR2 FYNNEI. The CDR3 extends over 16 amino acids. The V and J ends lost 5 bases and 5 bases, in that order; junction bases with no gene match: 11. The CDR3 coding sequence is TGTGCCAGCAGTACCTCCCGCGGGGGGGCAGAAGATACGCAGTATTTT. This sequence encodes CASSTSRGGAEDTQYF.

The chain carries TRBV29-1 and TRBJ2-7, with a possible D match to TRBD1 (5 bases). Germline V gene data show CDR1 as SQVTM and CDR2 as ANQGSEA. The CDR3 spans 15 residues. V lost 2 bases and J 3 bases, leaving 17 bases between the germline ends. The CDR3 here is CSVEISTRAHYEQYF. CDR3 nucleotides: TGCAGCGTTGAAATATCCACCAGGGCCCACTACGAGCAGTACTTC.

This chain connects TRBV9 to TRBJ2-4; TRBD1 matches 7 bases. Germline CDR1 and CDR2: SGDLS and YYNGEE. Trimming removed 0 bases from V and 5 bases from J; junction bases left unmatched: 5. The CDR3 runs to 15 residues. This CDR3 is CASSVAGQAQNIQYF. DNA for the CDR3: TGTGCCAGCAGCGTAGCCGGACAGGCCCAAAACATTCAGTACTTC.

This clone is medium-sized by share. The chain joins TRBV25-1 to TRBJ1-2; the match to TRBD1 covers 7 bases. J gave up 9 bases and V 6 bases, and 16 bases lay outside the gene matches. This CDR3 spans 15 amino acids. Germline V CDR1 and CDR2: MGHDK, SYGVNS. The CDR3 loop reads CASSWGDRAFSRYTF. The CDR3 DNA reads TGTGCCAGCAGCTGGGGTGACAGGGCCTTTTCCCGCTACACCTTC.

The CDR3 protein is CASMGRTYEQYF. As DNA, the CDR3 is TGTGCCAGCATGGGCCGGACCTACGAGCAGTACTTC. The rearrangement links TRBV6-5 to TRBJ2-7; D uncertain. Germline lookup yields CDR1 MNHEY and CDR2 SVGAGI. The CDR3 length is 12 residues. V was shortened by 7 bases and J by 2 bases, with 9 bases between the two germline ends.

This clone was detected only a few times. J is TRBJ2-2 and V is TRBV13; 8 nucleotides align to TRBD1. With V trimmed by 5 bases and J by 5 bases, 10 bases remained unmatched. Germline CDR1 reads PRHDT; CDR2 reads FYEKMQ (reference sequence). This CDR3 is 16 amino acids long. CDR3 sequence reads: CASSKEDRAGTGELFF. The DNA of the CDR3 is TGTGCCAGCAGCAAAGAGGACAGGGCCGGGACCGGGGAGCTGTTTTTT.

The V gene is TRBV25-1, the J gene TRBJ1-2; the D is unclear. With 6 bases removed from V and 3 bases from J, the gap between germline ends came to 8 bases. The germline V gene has CDR1 MGHDK and CDR2 SYGVNS. The CDR3 loop spans 12 amino acids. CDR3 bases: TGTGCCAGCAGCCGCACGGACTATGGCTACACCTTC. This codes for CASSRTDYGYTF.

The CDR3 sequence is CASSERGSGSYEQYF. In DNA, the CDR3 is TGCGCCAGCAGTGAGAGGGGTAGCGGGAGCTACGAGCAGTACTTC. V gene TRBV10-1 combines with J gene TRBJ2-7; 9 positions agree with TRBD2. The CDR3 has 15 residues. Germline lookup yields CDR1 WNHNN and CDR2 SYGVQD (reference sequence). The V gene end was trimmed by 2 bases and the J gene end by 3 bases; junction bases not matched to a gene: 5.

V is TRBV6-6 and J is TRBJ2-1, with D possibly matching TRBD2 (6 bases). The CDR3 contains 13 residues. The V gene's germline CDR1 is MNHNY and CDR2 SVGAGI (reference sequence). V was shortened by 5 bases and J by 6 bases, with 11 bases between the two germline ends. CDR3 protein: CASSQGTANEQFF. The CDR3 region has the DNA TGTGCCAGCAGTCAAGGGACTGCCAATGAGCAGTTCTTC.

The rearrangement joins TRBV29-1 to TRBJ2-7; the match to TRBD1 covers 9 bases. The CDR3 consists of 15 residues. With V trimmed by 1 base and J by 2 bases, 6 bases remained unmatched. Germline CDR1 reads SQVTM; CDR2 reads ANQGSEA. This CDR3 is CSVEGTDRGPYEQYF. CDR3 in DNA: TGCAGCGTTGAAGGCACGGACAGGGGCCCCTACGAGCAGTACTTC.

This sequence joins TRBV3-1 (or the pseudogene TRBV3-2) and TRBJ2-1; D possibly corresponds to TRBD1 (6 bases). The CDR3 is made up of 15 amino acids. The germline V and J ends were trimmed by 1 base and 4 bases, with 11 bases remaining between them. CDR1 and CDR2 (germline): LGHDT, YNNKEL (reference sequence). In DNA, the CDR3 is TGTGCCAGCAGCCAAGGTGGGGGCGGGTACAATGAGCAGTTCTTC. Protein sequence: CASSQGGGGYNEQFF.

This chain connects TRBV18 to TRBJ1-4, with TRBD1 matching 7 bases. The V gene end was trimmed by 2 bases and the J gene end by 4 bases; junction bases not matched to a gene: 4. The CDR3 has 15 residues. Germline V CDR1 and CDR2: KGHSH, LQKENI. The CDR3 sequence: CASSPTGAFNEKLFF. In nucleotides, the CDR3 is TGTGCCAGCTCACCAACAGGGGCTTTTAATGAAAAACTGTTTTTT.

This sequence joins TRBV4-3 and TRBJ2-5; D is possibly TRBD1 (6 bases). The CDR3 consists of 14 residues. In germline, CDR1 is LGHNA, CDR2 YSLEER. The V gene lost 0 bases and the J gene lost 4 bases, with 9 bases spanning the gap. For the CDR3, the DNA is TGCGCCAGCAGCCAAGAGGGCAGGGGAGAGACCCAGTACTTC. Translated, it gives CASSQEGRGETQYF.

The chain employs TRBV12-3 or TRBV12-4 and TRBJ1-2; TRBD1 matches 7 bases. The CDR3 is 12 residues long. The junction had 9 bases not matched to a gene; V was cut back by 10 bases and J by 7 bases. CDR3 DNA: TGTGCCACCATCGACAGGGCCCGTGGCTACACCTTC. Translation: CATIDRARGYTF.